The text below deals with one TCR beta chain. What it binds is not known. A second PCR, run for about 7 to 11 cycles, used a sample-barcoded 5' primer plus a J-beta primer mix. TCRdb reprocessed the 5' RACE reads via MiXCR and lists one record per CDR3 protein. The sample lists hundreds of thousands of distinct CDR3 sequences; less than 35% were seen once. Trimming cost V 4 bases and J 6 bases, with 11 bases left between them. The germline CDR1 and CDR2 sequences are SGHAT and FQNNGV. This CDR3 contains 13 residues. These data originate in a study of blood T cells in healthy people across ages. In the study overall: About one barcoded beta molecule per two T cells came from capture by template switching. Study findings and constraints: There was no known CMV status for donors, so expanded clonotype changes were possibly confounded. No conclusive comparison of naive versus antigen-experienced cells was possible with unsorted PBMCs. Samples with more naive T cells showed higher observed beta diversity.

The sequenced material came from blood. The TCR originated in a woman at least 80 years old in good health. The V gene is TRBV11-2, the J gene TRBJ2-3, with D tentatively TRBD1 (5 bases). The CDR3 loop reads CASSSSPGDTQYF. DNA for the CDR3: TGTGCCAGCAGCTCCTCCCCAGGGGATACGCAGTATTTT.